The 16 T cell receptor beta chains reported below all come from one sample, sequenced in a study of a mutant IDH1 vaccine in newly diagnosed glioma. Time point: week 5, during vaccination. In the vaccine, a single dose held 300 ug of the mutant IDH1 20-mer peptide, along with topical imiquimod. Profiled with immunoSEQ multiplex PCR; TCRdb holds only in-frame clones, not every one. In the table there are 45,000 to 60,000 clones, 78% of which are singletons. Antigens of these TCRs are unknown. Material: PBMCs, obtained from a glioma patient whose treatment included an IDH1 peptide vaccine. The source is a man over 45 with glioma.

This sequence joins TRBV30 and TRBJ2-7, with D hard to call. The germline V gene encodes CDR1 GTSNPN and CDR2 SVGIG (reference sequence). The CDR3 runs to 13 residues. V was trimmed by 0 bases and J by 6 bases, leaving 12 bases between them. The CDR3 DNA reads TGTGCCTGGAGTGTACCGGGTTCCGGCGAGCAGTACTTC. It codes for CAWSVPGSGEQYF.

This chain connects TRBV30 to TRBJ2-3, with a weak D call TRBD2 (5 bases). The V end was cut by 5 bases, the J end by 4 bases, with 10 bases between. This CDR3 contains 12 residues. Looked up from germline, CDR1 is GTSNPN and CDR2 is SVGIG (reference sequence). This chain's CDR3 is CAWLAGADTQYF. DNA of the CDR3: TGTGCCTGGCTTGCGGGCGCAGATACGCAGTATTTT.

The rearrangement joins TRBV2 to TRBJ2-5; the match to TRBD1 covers 9 bases. This CDR3 spans 14 amino acids. With 6 bases clipped from V and 4 bases from J, the junction kept 6 bases outside the gene matches. Looked up from germline, CDR1 is SNHLY and CDR2 is FYNNEI. The CDR3 DNA is TGTGCCAGCAGCGCGGACAGGGGACCAGAGACCCAGTACTTC. Translating gives CASSADRGPETQYF.

The chain joins TRBV11-2 to TRBJ2-5; D is tentatively TRBD1 or TRBD2 (5 bases each). The V end was cut by 5 bases, the J end by 0 bases, with 22 bases between. CDR1 and CDR2 from the germline V gene are SGHAT and FQNNGV. This CDR3 has 18 residues. For the CDR3, the DNA is TGTGCCAGCAGCCCCGGCCAGTGGGGGATGATGTACCAAGAGACCCAGTACTTC. This sequence encodes CASSPGQWGMMYQETQYF.

The chain uses TRBV5-6 and TRBJ2-3; 9 bases fit TRBD2. With 4 bases clipped from V and 1 base from J, the junction kept 4 bases outside the gene matches. This CDR3 region has 15 residues. Per germline, CDR1 SGHDT and CDR2 YYEEEE. CDR3 in DNA: TGTGCCAGCAGCCTAACTAGCGGGCGCACAGATACGCAGTATTTT. Translated: CASSLTSGRTDTQYF.

V is TRBV6-6 and J is TRBJ2-3; TRBD2 matches at 8 bases. The germline gives CDR1 MNHNY, CDR2 SVGAGI (reference sequence). After removal of 6 bases from V and 2 bases from J, the junction contained 7 bases not matched to a gene. There are 15 residues in the CDR3. As DNA, the CDR3 is TGTGCCAGCAGCCCGACTAGCGCCCTCACAGATACGCAGTATTTT. Protein: CASSPTSALTDTQYF.

The rearrangement uses TRBV2 and TRBJ1-4; perhaps TRBD1 as D (6 bases). Germline V gene lookup returns CDR1 SNHLY and CDR2 FYNNEI. The V gene lost 3 bases and the J gene lost 8 bases, with 19 bases spanning the gap. This CDR3 is 16 amino acids long. In nucleotides, the CDR3 is TGTGCCAGCAGTGAGGTTGAGGTACAGGGTGGAGAAAAACTGTTTTTT. Its translation is CASSEVEVQGGEKLFF.

The chain carries TRBV7-9 and TRBJ1-1; D remains unclear. This CDR3 spans 13 amino acids. The ends were cut back, 6 bases at V and 1 base at J, with 9 bases in the middle. Per the germline V gene, CDR1 is SEHNR and CDR2 is FQNEAQ (reference sequence). The CDR3 reads CASRTDGNTEAFF. The CDR3 DNA reads TGTGCCAGCAGAACTGACGGGAACACTGAAGCTTTCTTT.

V and J are TRBV4-2 and TRBJ2-5, with 12 bases identical to TRBD2. This CDR3 region has 18 residues. V shed 0 bases, J shed 1 base, and the junction held 6 bases outside the gene matches. The germline gives CDR1 LGHNA, CDR2 YNFKEQ. The CDR3 sequence: CASSQDLAGGEFQETQYF. The CDR3 DNA follows: TGTGCCAGCAGCCAAGATCTAGCGGGGGGGGAATTCCAAGAGACCCAGTACTTC.

The V call is TRBV6-1, the J call TRBJ2-7, with 8 bases that match TRBD1. Germline V gene data show CDR1 as MNHNS and CDR2 as SASEGT. The CDR3 contains 15 residues. V trimming: 1 base; J trimming: 7 bases; junction bases outside the gene matches: 9. For the CDR3, the DNA is TGTGCCAGCAGTGAAGTTAGCCAGGGGGCAGGGGAGCAGTACTTC. This translates into CASSEVSQGAGEQYF.

This clone has a handful of counts. V gene TRBV6-1 combines with J gene TRBJ1-4; no firm D call. The CDR3 length is 13 residues. V was cut by 6 bases and J by 4 bases, with 9 bases left in between. Germline CDR1 MNHNS, CDR2 SASEGT. In DNA, the CDR3 is TGTGCCAGCAGCCAGAGCTTTAATGAAAAACTGTTTTTT. Translation gives CASSQSFNEKLFF.

This chain connects TRBV5-6 to TRBJ2-5, with no clear D. The CDR3 sequence is 13 residues long. The germline V and J ends were trimmed by 0 bases and 3 bases, with 6 bases remaining between them. Germline loops: CDR1 SGHDT, CDR2 YYEEEE. The CDR3: CASSLASKETQYF. CDR3 DNA sequence: TGTGCCAGCAGCTTGGCATCCAAAGAGACCCAGTACTTC.

The chain employs TRBV30 and TRBJ2-1, with unresolved D. The CDR3 runs to 13 residues. Germline CDR1 is GTSNPN and CDR2 is SVGIG (reference sequence). Trimming cost V 4 bases and J 14 bases, with 21 bases left between them. The CDR3 here is CAWTSGLLVSKFF. The CDR3, as DNA: TGTGCCTGGACCTCGGGCCTCTTGGTAAGCAAGTTCTTC.

The count of this clone is one. The chain employs TRBV6-1 and TRBJ1-5; D possibly corresponds to TRBD1 (5 bases). Germline values: CDR1 MNHNS, CDR2 SASEGT. The CDR3 sequence is 15 residues long. Trimming pared 2 bases from V and 5 bases from J, leaving 13 bases between. CDR3 loop: CASSEYGQGYQPQHF. The CDR3, as DNA: TGTGCCAGCAGTGAATACGGGCAGGGATATCAGCCCCAGCATTTT.

Within the sample, this clone is medium-sized. This chain joins TRBV6-1 and TRBJ1-2; D gene unclear. Trimming removed 4 bases at V and 2 bases at J, with 8 bases between. The CDR3 sequence is 13 residues long. From germline, CDR1 is MNHNS and CDR2 SASEGT. DNA of the CDR3: TGTGCCAGCAGTGTAAAATGGAACTATGGCTACACCTTC. Translated, it gives CASSVKWNYGYTF.

This clone was seen ten or more times. The V gene is TRBV5-6, the J gene TRBJ1-2; D remains unclear. This CDR3 has 13 amino acids. V lost 2 bases, J lost 8 bases, and 13 bases lay in between. Germline CDR1 and CDR2: SGHDT and YYEEEE. The DNA of the CDR3 is TGTGCCAGCAGCTTAAGCCGGACCTCGGGCTACACCTTC. Residues: CASSLSRTSGYTF.